The entry that follows covers one T cell receptor beta chain sequence. The record originates from a study of CD8 T cells in Susac syndrome. CDR3 length: 14 residues. V shed 7 bases and J shed 1 base, with 12 bases lying between them. Germline-derived CDR1 and CDR2 are LNHDA and SQIVND (reference sequence). cDNA came from approximately 0.5 to 1 ug RNA primed by random hexamers. TCRdb passed the immunoSEQ multiplex PCR reads through MiXCR, listing each CDR3 protein once. The top ten clones hold around 0.11% of a sample with around 150,000 distinct CDR3 sequences, 95% of them seen once. The chain uses TRBV19 and TRBJ2-3, with a tentative D call TRBD1 (6 bases). This TCR came from a human donor with multiple sclerosis. Material for sequencing was CD4+ T cells from PBMCs. Here the CDR3 reads CASNPGHRTDTQYF. For the CDR3, the DNA is TGTGCCAGTAACCCGGGACACCGCACAGATACGCAGTATTTT.